This TCR beta chain was captured by sequencing in a study of blood T cell repertoires in COVID-19. Libraries were prepared by immunoSEQ multiplex PCR; TCRdb keeps only in-frame clonotypes and omits some of them. The profile shows about 87,000 clones, 70% to 85% of them singletons. The CDR3 consists of 14 residues. Trimming cost V 0 bases and J 6 bases, with 13 bases left between them. Per germline, CDR1 SGDLS and CDR2 YYNGEE. The specimen sequenced was peripheral blood. The genes are TRBV9 and TRBJ2-7; perhaps TRBD2 as D (5 bases). The TCR was taken from a woman aged 45 to 65 with acute or convalescent COVID-19. This CDR3 reads CASSVEPVSVEQYF. The CDR3 DNA follows: TGTGCCAGCAGCGTAGAGCCGGTTAGCGTCGAGCAGTACTTC.